The 17 T cell receptor beta chains below were found in one sample sequenced in a study of patients and donors after allogeneic stem cell transplantation. TCRdb recomputed calls from the RT-PCR reads with MiXCR, one row per CDR3 protein. This table has fewer than 500,000 distinct CDR3 sequences, 15% to 20% appearing once. Source material: blood, either unsorted or a sorted T cell fraction (not recorded which). The source of these receptors is a human donor who was either an allogeneic HSCT recipient or a stem cell or donor lymphocyte infusion donor (not recorded which). It is not recorded whose cells these are; they may come from a transplant donor.

This clonotype came up a few times. The chain recombines TRBV12-3 or TRBV12-4 with TRBJ2-3, with 7 bases matching TRBD2. After removal of 5 bases from V and 1 base from J, the junction contained 6 bases not matched to a gene. The CDR3 runs to 15 residues. CDR3 sequence (DNA): TGTGCCAGCAGTCAAGCGGGGCTCGGCACAGATACGCAGTATTTT. It encodes CASSQAGLGTDTQYF.

The rearrangement uses TRBV7-9 and TRBJ2-1; 11 bases fit TRBD2. Germline values: CDR1 SEHNR, CDR2 FQNEAQ (reference sequence). V shed 5 bases, J shed 7 bases, and the junction held 4 bases outside the gene matches. The CDR3 length is 14 residues. As DNA, the CDR3 is TGTGCCAGCAGCCGGGGACTAGCGGAGAATGAGCAGTTCTTC. It encodes CASSRGLAENEQFF. The whole variable domain, filled in from reference TRBV7-9 and TRBJ2-1, reads DTGVSQNPRHKITKRGQNVTFRCDPISEHNRLYWYRQTLGQGPEFLTYFQNEAQLEKSRLLSDRFSAERPKGSFSTLEIQRTEQGDSAMYLCASSRGLAENEQFFGPGTRLTVL.

This clonotype was observed at least ten times. The chain has TRBV5-1 and TRBJ2-2, with D perhaps matching TRBD1 (6 bases). V gave up 4 bases and J gave up 6 bases, with 19 bases separating them. CDR1 is SGHRS, CDR2 YFSETQ, per germline. This CDR3 spans 16 amino acids. CDR3 DNA: TGCGCCAGCAGCAAGGACAGCAGAGCCCCGGCCGGGGAGCTGTTTTTT. Encoded protein: CASSKDSRAPAGELFF.

Ten or more counts support this clonotype. The chain uses TRBV29-1 and TRBJ1-2; TRBD1 matches at 8 bases. V was clipped by 5 bases and J by 2 bases; unmatched bases: 10. CDR1 is SQVTM and CDR2 is ANQGSEA in the germline V gene. The CDR3 runs 15 residues. The CDR3 sequence is CSVIHYGTGNYGYTF. The CDR3, as DNA: TGCAGCGTTATTCATTACGGGACAGGAAACTATGGCTACACCTTC.

This clonotype was seen ten or more times. V and J are TRBV20-1 and TRBJ2-2; perhaps TRBD2 as D (5 bases). V lost 6 bases and J lost 0, with 14 bases in between. This CDR3 contains 15 residues. Germline V CDR1 and CDR2: DFQATT, SNEGSKA (reference sequence). For the CDR3, the DNA is TGCAGTGCGAAGCGGTTAAAATCGAACACCGGGGAGCTGTTTTTT. Translation gives CSAKRLKSNTGELFF.

This clonotype occurred a few times. J is TRBJ2-3 and V is TRBV7-2, with a weak D call TRBD2 (5 bases). Trimming pared 1 base from V and 2 bases from J, leaving 13 bases between. The CDR3 consists of 16 residues. Germline loops: CDR1 SGHTA, CDR2 FQGNSA. CDR3 in amino acids: CASSLDPGENTDTQYF. The CDR3 region has the DNA TGTGCCAGCAGCTTAGATCCCGGGGAGAACACAGATACGCAGTATTTT. Variable domain in full (rest from reference TRBV7-2 and TRBJ2-3): GAGVSQSPSNKVTEKGKDVELRCDPISGHTALYWYRQSLGQGLEFLIYFQGNSAPDKSGLPSDRFSAERTGGSVSTLTIQRTQQEDSAVYLCASSLDPGENTDTQYFGPGTRLTVL.

This chain joins TRBV4-1 and TRBJ1-2; 9 positions match TRBD1. The trim removed 4 bases at V and 7 bases at J, leaving 7 bases unmatched. This CDR3 contains 14 residues. Germline V gene data show CDR1 as MGHRA and CDR2 as YSYEKL. The CDR3 is CASSPLGQGGGYTF. In DNA, the CDR3 is TGCGCCAGCAGCCCGCTGGGACAGGGAGGTGGCTACACCTTC.

The chain combines TRBV20-1 with TRBJ2-7; 7 bases are a match to TRBD1. The CDR3 consists of 16 residues. CDR1 is DFQATT and CDR2 is SNEGSKA in the germline V gene (reference sequence). J gave up 3 bases and V 0 bases, and 11 bases lay outside the gene matches. This chain's CDR3 is CSARDKGADFHYEQYF. The DNA for the CDR3 is TGCAGTGCTAGAGATAAGGGGGCGGATTTCCACTACGAGCAGTACTTC.

In this sample, this clonotype turned up many times. The chain is built from TRBV5-1 and TRBJ2-1, with D perhaps matching TRBD2 (5 bases). CDR1 SGHRS and CDR2 YFSETQ come from the germline V gene. The CDR3 is 15 amino acids. V was trimmed by 0 bases and J by 2 bases, leaving 9 bases between them. Here the CDR3 DNA reads TGCGCCAGCAGCTTGGACGGGGTCCCCTACAATGAGCAGTTCTTC. It is translated as CASSLDGVPYNEQFF. Full variable domain (rest looked up from reference TRBV5-1 and TRBJ2-1): KAGVTQTPRYLIKTRGQQVTLSCSPISGHRSVSWYQQTPGQGLQFLFEYFSETQRNKGNFPGRFSGRQFSNSRSEMNVSTLELGDSALYLCASSLDGVPYNEQFFGPGTRLTVL.

J is TRBJ2-3 and V is TRBV7-9; the match to TRBD2 covers 13 bases. The CDR3 is made up of 13 amino acids. J gave up 3 bases and V 11 bases, and 2 bases lay outside the gene matches. Germline V CDR1 and CDR2: SEHNR, FQNEAQ (reference sequence). CDR3 DNA sequence: TGTGCCGGGGGACTAGCGGGGACAGATACGCAGTATTTT. Protein: CAGGLAGTDTQYF.

The chain carries TRBV12-3 or TRBV12-4 and TRBJ2-7; 14 bases match TRBD2. The CDR3 consists of 15 residues. Germline trimming cut 7 bases from V and 6 bases from J; bases unmatched to any gene: 8. The CDR3 reads CASIHSGTSGGEQYF. The DNA of the CDR3 is TGTGCCAGCATCCACTCCGGGACTAGCGGGGGCGAGCAGTACTTC.

This clonotype was seen more than once but under ten times. The rearrangement joins TRBV29-1 to TRBJ2-3, with D unresolved. In germline, CDR1 is SQVTM, CDR2 ANQGSEA. V lost 6 bases and J lost 7, with 14 bases in between. There are 12 residues in the CDR3. CDR3 protein: CSVPPFQNTQYF. In nucleotides, the CDR3 is TGCAGCGTCCCACCCTTCCAGAATACGCAGTATTTT.

DNA for the CDR3: TGTGCCATCAGTGAAAGAGACGGCCGGATCACTGAAGCTTTCTTT. Protein product: CAISERDGRITEAFF. The chain has TRBV10-3 and TRBJ1-1; unclear D gene. This CDR3 contains 15 residues. The V end was cut by 3 bases, the J end by 4 bases, with 15 bases between. In germline, CDR1 is ENHRY, CDR2 SYGVKD.

This clonotype has at least ten counts. The rearrangement uses TRBV2 and TRBJ2-1; D is unresolved. Germline values: CDR1 SNHLY, CDR2 FYNNEI. This CDR3 spans 13 amino acids. Trimming shortened V by 4 bases and J by 9 bases, and 13 bases separated the two germline ends. The CDR3 reads CASSGDFTSEQFF. CDR3 nucleotide sequence: TGTGCCAGCAGTGGCGACTTTACGAGTGAGCAGTTCTTC.

This clonotype was seen more than once but under ten times. The chain couples TRBV20-1 to TRBJ2-1, with D tentatively TRBD2 (6 bases). Germline V gives CDR1 DFQATT, CDR2 SNEGSKA (reference sequence). The CDR3 length is 15 residues. Trimming removed 5 bases at V and 4 bases at J, with 18 bases between. The CDR3 sequence: CSAPETAGGYNEQFF. The CDR3 bases are TGCAGTGCTCCTGAGACAGCCGGGGGTTACAATGAGCAGTTCTTC.

The chain couples TRBV6-5 to TRBJ2-7; D not certain. V lost 1 base, J lost 3 bases, and 10 bases lay in between. CDR3 length: 14 residues. Germline V gene lookup returns CDR1 MNHEY and CDR2 SVGAGI. CDR3 loop: CASSYLGPLYEQYF. The CDR3 nucleotides are TGTGCCAGCAGTTACTTAGGGCCGCTCTACGAGCAGTACTTC.

This clonotype was detected ten times or more. The genes are TRBV7-7 and TRBJ2-7, with D possibly being TRBD1 (6 bases). The CDR3 runs to 18 residues. Trimming took off 4 bases at V and 2 bases at J, with 24 bases between the two ends. Germline V CDR1 and CDR2: SSHAT, FNYEAQ (reference sequence). CDR3 coding DNA: TGTGCCAGCAGCTCGCCCATTTCCCCGGACAGAGATGCCTACGAGCAGTACTTC. Translating gives CASSSPISPDRDAYEQYF.